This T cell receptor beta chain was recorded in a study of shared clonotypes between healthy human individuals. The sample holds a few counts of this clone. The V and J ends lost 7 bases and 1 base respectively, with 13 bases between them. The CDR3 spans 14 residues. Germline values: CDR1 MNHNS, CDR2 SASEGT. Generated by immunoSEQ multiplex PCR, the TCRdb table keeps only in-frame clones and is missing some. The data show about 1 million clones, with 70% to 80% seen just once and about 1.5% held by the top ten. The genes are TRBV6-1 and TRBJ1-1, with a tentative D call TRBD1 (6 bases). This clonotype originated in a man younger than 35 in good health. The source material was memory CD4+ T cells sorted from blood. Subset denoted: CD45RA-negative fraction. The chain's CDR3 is CASTAQGPNTEAFF. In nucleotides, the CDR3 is TGTGCCAGCACTGCACAGGGCCCGAACACTGAAGCTTTCTTT.